The entry that follows covers one T cell receptor (beta chain) sequence. Its antigen is as yet unknown. These data come from a study of response to subunit inactivated influenza vaccine. The ends were cut back, 5 bases at V and 0 bases at J, with 10 bases in the middle. Germline values: CDR1 MNHNS, CDR2 SASEGT. This CDR3 comprises 14 residues. Study-level findings and limits: Authors suggested each seasonal influenza vaccination recruits few new T cells.

From the RT-PCR reads, TCRdb called clonotypes with MiXCR, one entry per CDR3 protein. The sample lists about 500,000 distinct CDR3 sequences; approximately 15% were seen once. The sample was CD4+ T cells sorted from PBMCs, taken 23 months after vaccination. The rearrangement links TRBV6-1 to TRBJ2-5; no clear D gene. This TCR came from a man aged 45 to 75 who received an inactivated influenza vaccine. The CDR3 coding sequence is TGTGCCAGCAGTATGGGCTATTACCAAGAGACCCAGTACTTC. Translation: CASSMGYYQETQYF.